The clone carrying this TCR beta chain was recorded a few times. The data derive from a study of regulatory T cells in long-lasting Graves disease. According to the study, TCR beta libraries were built with iRepertoire HTBI primers and CDR3-region Arm-PCR. TCRdb fed the multiplex PCR reads into MiXCR, producing one record per CDR3 protein. This sample has around 460,000 distinct CDR3 sequences, with 20% to 25% found just once. Time point specified: persistent/refractory GD, antithyroid drugs over 5 years with positive TRAb. PBMC RNA served as the TCR library source. Germline loops: CDR1 DFQATT, CDR2 SNEGSKA (reference sequence). V lost 3 bases, J lost 7 bases, and 12 bases lay in between. CDR3 length: 12 amino acids.

The origin of this receptor is a female donor with Graves disease. The rearrangement links TRBV20-1 to TRBJ2-5; D not resolved. The sample consisted of peripheral blood mononuclear cells (PBMCs), taken when the disease was refractory, from a patient treated with antithyroid drugs. The DNA for the CDR3 is TGCAGTGCTAGTGGACCCTTGGGGACCCAGTACTTC. It translates to CSASGPLGTQYF.